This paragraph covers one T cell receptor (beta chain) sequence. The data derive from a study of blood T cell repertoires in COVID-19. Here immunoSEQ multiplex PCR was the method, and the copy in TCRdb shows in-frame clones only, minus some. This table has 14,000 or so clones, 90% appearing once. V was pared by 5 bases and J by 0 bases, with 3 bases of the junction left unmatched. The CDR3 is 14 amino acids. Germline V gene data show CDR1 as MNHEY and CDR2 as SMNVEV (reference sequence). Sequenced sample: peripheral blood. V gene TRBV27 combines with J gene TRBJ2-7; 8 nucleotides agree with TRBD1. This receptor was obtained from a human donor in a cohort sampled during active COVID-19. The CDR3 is CASSRTGGSYEQYF. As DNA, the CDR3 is TGTGCCAGCAGTCGAACAGGGGGCTCCTACGAGCAGTACTTC.